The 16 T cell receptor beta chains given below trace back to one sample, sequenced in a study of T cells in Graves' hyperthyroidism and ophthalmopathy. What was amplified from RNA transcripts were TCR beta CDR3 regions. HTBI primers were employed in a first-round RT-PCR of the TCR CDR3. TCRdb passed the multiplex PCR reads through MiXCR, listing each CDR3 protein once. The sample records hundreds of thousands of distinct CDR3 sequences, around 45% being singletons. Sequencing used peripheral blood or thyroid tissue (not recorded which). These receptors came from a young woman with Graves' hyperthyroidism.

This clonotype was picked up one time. CDR3 in DNA: TGTGCCAGCAGGTCCACAGGGGATCCTTCCTACGAGCAGTACTTC. Amino acids: CASRSTGDPSYEQYF. The chain uses TRBV7-3 and TRBJ2-7, with 7 nucleotides matching TRBD1. The CDR3 sequence is 15 residues long. The germline gives CDR1 SGHTA, CDR2 FQGTGA. V dropped 6 bases and J dropped 1; count of bases not matched to a gene: 9.

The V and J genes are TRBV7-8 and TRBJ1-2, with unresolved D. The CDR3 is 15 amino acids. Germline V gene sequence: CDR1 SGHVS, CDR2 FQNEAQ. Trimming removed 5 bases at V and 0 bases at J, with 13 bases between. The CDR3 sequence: CASSPERAANYGYTF. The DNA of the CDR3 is TGTGCCAGCAGCCCCGAACGGGCAGCTAACTATGGCTACACCTTC.

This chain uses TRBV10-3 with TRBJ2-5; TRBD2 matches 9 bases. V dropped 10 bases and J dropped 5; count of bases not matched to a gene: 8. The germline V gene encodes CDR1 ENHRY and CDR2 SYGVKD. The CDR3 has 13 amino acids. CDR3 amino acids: CASTLAGAETQYF. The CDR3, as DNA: TGTGCCAGCACCTTAGCGGGAGCGGAGACCCAGTACTTC.

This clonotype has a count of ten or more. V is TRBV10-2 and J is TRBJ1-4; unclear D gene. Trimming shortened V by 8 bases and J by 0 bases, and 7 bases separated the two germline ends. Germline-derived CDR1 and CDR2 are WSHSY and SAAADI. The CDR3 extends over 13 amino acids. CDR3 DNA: TGCGCCAGCGAGCGAGCAACTAATGAAAAACTGTTTTTT. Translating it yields CASERATNEKLFF.

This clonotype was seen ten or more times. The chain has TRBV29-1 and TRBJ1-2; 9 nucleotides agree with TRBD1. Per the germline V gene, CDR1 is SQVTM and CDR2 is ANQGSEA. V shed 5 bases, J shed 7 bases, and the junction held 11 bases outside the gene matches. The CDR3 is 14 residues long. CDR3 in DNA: TGCAGCGTTAGAAAGGACAGGGGTATGTCTGGCTACACCTTC. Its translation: CSVRKDRGMSGYTF.

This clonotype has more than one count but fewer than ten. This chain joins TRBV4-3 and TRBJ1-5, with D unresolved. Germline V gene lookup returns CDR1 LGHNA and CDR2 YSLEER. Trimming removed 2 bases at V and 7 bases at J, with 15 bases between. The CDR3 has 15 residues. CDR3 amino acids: CASSQMTGSRQPQHF. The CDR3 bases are TGCGCCAGCAGCCAAATGACGGGTTCCCGGCAGCCCCAGCATTTT.

The CDR3 protein is CSATGTGDYGYTF. For the CDR3, the DNA is TGCAGTGCCACCGGGACAGGGGACTATGGCTACACCTTC. This chain joins TRBV20-1 and TRBJ1-2; 10 bases fit TRBD1. The germline V gene encodes CDR1 DFQATT and CDR2 SNEGSKA (reference sequence). This CDR3 has 13 amino acids. J gave up 3 bases and V 6 bases, and 4 bases lay outside the gene matches.

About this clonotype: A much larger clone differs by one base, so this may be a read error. CDR3 sequence (DNA): TGCAGCGTTGAGATTAGCGGGCGGCGAGAGACCCAGTACTTC. Protein product: CSVEISGRRETQYF. The gene calls are TRBV29-1 and TRBJ2-5, with 7 bases identical to TRBD2. CDR1 and CDR2 (germline): SQVTM, ANQGSEA. Losses at the gene ends were 3 bases for V and 4 bases for J; bases not matched to a gene: 8. CDR3 length equals 14 residues.

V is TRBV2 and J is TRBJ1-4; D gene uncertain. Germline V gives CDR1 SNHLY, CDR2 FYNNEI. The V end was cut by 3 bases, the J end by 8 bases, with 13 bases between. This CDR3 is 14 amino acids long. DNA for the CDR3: TGTGCCAGCAGTGACCCGGCCGCGGGCGAAAAACTGTTTTTT. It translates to CASSDPAAGEKLFF.

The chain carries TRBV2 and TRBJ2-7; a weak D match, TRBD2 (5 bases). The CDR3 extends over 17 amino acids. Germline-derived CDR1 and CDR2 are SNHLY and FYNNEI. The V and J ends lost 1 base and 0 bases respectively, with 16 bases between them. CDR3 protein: CASSEVSSLSGSYEQYF. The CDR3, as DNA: TGTGCCAGCAGTGAAGTGTCTAGCTTATCAGGCTCCTACGAGCAGTACTTC.

The CDR3: CATSRTGSYGYTF. The CDR3 coding sequence is TGTGCCACCAGCAGAACAGGGAGCTATGGCTACACCTTC. The V gene is TRBV15, the J gene TRBJ1-2, with D possibly being TRBD1 (6 bases). Germline-derived CDR1 and CDR2 are LNHNV and YYDKDF (reference sequence). CDR3 size: 13 residues. V was pared by 2 bases and J by 4 bases, with 8 bases between.

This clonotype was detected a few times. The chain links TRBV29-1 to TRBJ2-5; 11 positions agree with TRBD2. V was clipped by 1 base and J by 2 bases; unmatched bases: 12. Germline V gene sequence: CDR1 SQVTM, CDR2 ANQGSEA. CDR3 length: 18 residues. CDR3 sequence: CSVEVILAGESLQETQYF. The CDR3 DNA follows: TGCAGCGTTGAAGTCATACTAGCGGGAGAAAGTCTACAAGAGACCCAGTACTTC.

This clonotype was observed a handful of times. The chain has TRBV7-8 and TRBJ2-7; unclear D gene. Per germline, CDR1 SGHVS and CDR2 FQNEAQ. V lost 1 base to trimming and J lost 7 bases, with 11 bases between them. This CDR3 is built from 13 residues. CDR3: CASSLELLMEQYF. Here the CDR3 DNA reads TGTGCCAGCAGCTTAGAATTATTGATGGAGCAGTACTTC.

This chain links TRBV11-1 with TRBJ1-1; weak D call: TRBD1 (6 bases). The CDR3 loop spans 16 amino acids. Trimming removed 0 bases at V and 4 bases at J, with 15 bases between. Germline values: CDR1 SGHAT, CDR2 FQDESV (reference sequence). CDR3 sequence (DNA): TGTGCCAGCAGCTTAGCGATAGGACAGAACGGCACTGAAGCTTTCTTT. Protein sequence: CASSLAIGQNGTEAFF.

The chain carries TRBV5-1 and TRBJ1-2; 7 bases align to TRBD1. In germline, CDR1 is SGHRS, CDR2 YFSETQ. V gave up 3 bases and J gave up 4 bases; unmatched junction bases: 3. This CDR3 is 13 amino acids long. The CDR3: CASSWDSSYGYTF. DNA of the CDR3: TGCGCCAGCAGCTGGGACAGTAGCTATGGCTACACCTTC.

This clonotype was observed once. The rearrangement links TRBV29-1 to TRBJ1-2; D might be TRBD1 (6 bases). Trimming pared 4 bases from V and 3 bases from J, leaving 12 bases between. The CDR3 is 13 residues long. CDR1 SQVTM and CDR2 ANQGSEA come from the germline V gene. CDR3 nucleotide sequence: TGCAGCGTTGGGGACACCGGGGACTATGGCTACACCTTC. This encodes CSVGDTGDYGYTF. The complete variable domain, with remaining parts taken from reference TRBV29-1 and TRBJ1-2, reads SAVISQKPSRDICQRGTSLTIQCQVDSQVTMMFWYRQQPGQSLTLIATANQGSEATYESGFVIDKFPISRPNLTFSTLTVSNMSPEDSSIYLCSVGDTGDYGYTFGSGTRLTVV.